The 5 T cell receptor beta chains in this list originate from one sample, sequenced in a study of post-analysis software for immune sequencing data. Study-wide points: A handful of TRBV segments were more frequent in patients than controls; TRBV5-6, TRBV5-1 and TRBV20-1 belonged to this group.

Presence of unique molecular identifiers characterized the TCR beta cDNA libraries. TCRdb re-called the PCR reads through MiXCR, storing one row per CDR3 protein. The table has about 200,000 distinct CDR3 sequences, over 25% seen once; the top ten hold about 3.4%. The antigens these receptors bind are not known. The sample consisted of blood. The receptors shown here come from a girl aged 2 to 17 with multiple sclerosis.

There are a few counts of this clonotype. This chain joins TRBV7-3 and TRBJ2-3; 9 bases are a match to TRBD2. Germline-derived CDR1 and CDR2 are SGHTA and FQGTGA. V shed 11 bases and J 3 bases; nucleotides not matched to a gene: 6. The CDR3 is 13 amino acids. The CDR3 loop is CAGGGAGTDTQYF. Written as DNA, the CDR3 is TGTGCCGGCGGGGGGGCCGGGACAGATACGCAGTATTTT. Supplemented by reference TRBV7-3 and TRBJ2-3, the full variable domain reads GAGVSQTPSNKVTEKGKYVELRCDPISGHTALYWYRQSLGQGPEFLIYFQGTGAADDSGLPNDRFFAVRPEGSVSTLKIQRTERGDSAVYLCAGGGAGTDTQYFGPGTRLTVL.

This chain joins TRBV24-1 and TRBJ2-1, with D possibly TRBD2 on 5 matching bases. V lost 5 bases, J lost 0 bases, and 7 bases lay in between. The CDR3 sequence is 14 residues long. CDR1 KGHDR and CDR2 SFDVKD come from the germline V gene. The DNA for the CDR3 is TGTGCCACCAGTGCTGGGAGCTCCTACAATGAGCAGTTCTTC. Encoded protein: CATSAGSSYNEQFF.

In this sample, this clonotype turned up many times. The chain couples TRBV6-5 to TRBJ2-6; 9 bases fit TRBD1. Germline V gene lookup returns CDR1 MNHEY and CDR2 SVGAGI. The CDR3 runs 15 residues. Trimming cost V 6 bases and J 1 base; bases outside gene matches: 1. The CDR3, as DNA: TGTGCCAGCAGACAGGGGGCGTCTGGGGCCAACGTCCTGACTTTC. It is translated as CASRQGASGANVLTF.

This sequence joins TRBV15 and TRBJ1-1, with D uncertain. V shed 0 bases and J shed 4 bases, with 9 bases lying between them. Germline assignment: CDR1 LNHNV and CDR2 YYDKDF (reference sequence). The CDR3 loop spans 14 amino acids. In DNA form, the CDR3 reads TGTGCCACCAGCAGAGATCGAGGCCCCACTGAAGCTTTCTTT. As protein: CATSRDRGPTEAFF.

This clonotype was picked up many times. The rearrangement links TRBV15 to TRBJ2-7; D is perhaps TRBD1 (5 bases). The CDR3 is 14 residues long. CDR1 and CDR2 from the germline V gene are LNHNV and YYDKDF (reference sequence). V lost 5 bases and J lost 6, with 17 bases in between. Here the CDR3 reads CATSRNNQGGEQYF. The CDR3 DNA is TGTGCCACCAGCCGTAACAACCAGGGCGGCGAGCAGTACTTC.